One T cell receptor (beta chain) is described in this entry. It lacks a known antigen. No clone much larger than this one lies a single base away; base qualities are absent. This specimen includes other DNA sequences encoding the same CDR3. The sample belongs to a study of cytotoxic CD8 clonotypes in ibrutinib-treated CLL (TCRdb year 2021). Turning to the overall study: The cohort was composed of 10 to 11 relapsed/refractory and roughly 16 treatment-naive patients; IGHV unmutated status was identified in some 17 patients. Partial responses were observed in approximately 24 patients and complete responses in 2; after a median follow-up of around 68 months, remission was maintained in about 15 patients and progression was observed in approximately 12. Response samples were obtained after a median of 12 months of treatment, with a range of about 6 to 36 months. An average of 255,043 productive templates and approximately 90,000 productive rearrangements was obtained per sample. Longitudinal samples were obtainable from about 30% of the roughly 90 participants in the trial. Cryopreserved peripheral blood mononuclear cells were collected before treatment, at response, and at either disease progression or sustained remission. On the study overall, not on this receptor specifically: Public clonotypes were rare and either shrank or stayed stable during treatment, and the rise in clonality at ibrutinib response reflected expansion of private clonotypes. Clonality rose at ibrutinib response, remained stable during sustained remission, and dropped back toward baseline at progression. Baseline clonality exceeded that of age-matched healthy donors and correlated strongly with circulating CD8+ T-cell counts. Sampling times were not matched between sustained-remission and progressing patients, and lymph node repertoires were not studied.

The CDR3 contains 14 residues, cysteine and phenylalanine counted. Just the 42-base CDR3 DNA is kept, in frame starting at base 1. Cut back by 2 bases and 0 bases, the V and J ends lie 8 bases apart. Via the germline V gene, CDR1 is MDHEN and CDR2 SYDVKM. A MiSeq instrument was used for deep resolution sequencing, which targeted depths ranging from 1 in 1 million up to 1 in 200,000 T cells, with coverage averaging 10x for each clonotype. The immunoSEQ hsTCRB Kit was used to generate the TCR beta libraries. The original pipeline was this. Data were analyzed with ImmunoSEQ Data Assistant and ImmunoSEQ Analyzer, with V, D and J genes assigned per IMGT definitions. Clonality, which ranges from 0 to 1, was calculated by subtracting the normalized Shannon entropy of productive rearrangement frequencies from one. Public clonotype analysis was restricted to overrepresented clonotypes comprising at least 0.05% of each patient's repertoire. About a dozen repertoires from age-matched healthy donors, obtained from immuneACCESS, served as clonality controls. TCRdb limited this immuneACCESS table to in-frame rearrangements with V and J called. A share of clones is missing; checked studies link under half to unresolved V genes, and the rest is unexplained. V, J and clone size are those of that table, while D and trimming were read from the DNA. This sample gives around 300,000 clones in total; about 80% of them show up just once. The top ten clonotypes cover 6.7% of the sample.

For TCR beta library preparation, roughly 2.1 micrograms of genomic DNA was extracted from cryopreserved PBMCs. Longitudinal blood samples from CLL patients receiving ibrutinib monotherapy were subjected to high-throughput TCR beta sequencing. Patients were enrolled in a phase 2 open-label single-center ibrutinib monotherapy trial. The receptor's source is a human donor with chronic lymphocytic leukemia. The receptor chain draws on TRBV28 and TRBJ2-7; matching of 5 bases hints at TRBD2 as the D gene. The source was PBMCs, collected before ibrutinib treatment. This receptor has the CDR3 CASSLSGTSYEQYF. The nucleotide sequence reads TGTGCCAGCAGTTTAAGCGGAACCTCCTACGAGCAGTACTTC.